Following are 4 T cell receptor beta chains from one sample sequenced in a study of cytomegalovirus exposure and HLA in healthy donors. The PCR had 60 Vbeta and 13 Jbeta primers. Assay used: immunoSEQ multiplex PCR; TCRdb lists only in-frame clones, some missing. The profile shows roughly 120,000 clones, less than 65% of them singletons. The sample taken for sequencing was PBMCs. Receptors originate from a man between 40 and 49 years old in good health and CMV-seropositive.

V is TRBV4-1 and J is TRBJ1-1; unclear D gene. The V and J ends lost 6 bases and 0 bases respectively, with 8 bases between them. This CDR3 has 13 amino acids. CDR1 and CDR2 from the germline V gene are MGHRA and YSYEKL. The CDR3 protein is CASSSILNTEAFF. The CDR3 nucleotides are TGCGCCAGCAGTTCAATTTTGAACACTGAAGCTTTCTTT.

The chain combines TRBV25-1 with TRBJ1-5; no firm D call. Germline lookup yields CDR1 MGHDK and CDR2 SYGVNS. This CDR3 comprises 16 residues. Deletions cut 5 bases from V and 2 bases from J, with 16 bases between. In DNA form, the CDR3 reads TGTGCCAGCAGTCCAAACCCGGGTTTTGGCAATCAGCCCCAGCATTTT. Translation: CASSPNPGFGNQPQHF.

The chain employs TRBV7-9 and TRBJ2-5, with 8 bases that match TRBD2. V dropped 8 bases and J dropped 4; count of bases not matched to a gene: 6. CDR1 and CDR2 (germline): SEHNR, FQNEAQ (reference sequence). The CDR3 contains 13 residues. The CDR3 loop reads CASRGLAGETQYF. CDR3 DNA: TGTGCCAGCCGCGGCCTAGCGGGAGAGACCCAGTACTTC.

The chain joins TRBV7-9 to TRBJ2-1; 9 bases are a match to TRBD2. V was clipped by 5 bases and J by 9 bases; unmatched bases: 2. The CDR3 spans 12 residues. Germline lookup yields CDR1 SEHNR and CDR2 FQNEAQ (reference sequence). CDR3 nucleotide sequence: TGTGCCAGCAGCCCTAGCGGGGTTGAGCAGTTCTTC. Translated: CASSPSGVEQFF.